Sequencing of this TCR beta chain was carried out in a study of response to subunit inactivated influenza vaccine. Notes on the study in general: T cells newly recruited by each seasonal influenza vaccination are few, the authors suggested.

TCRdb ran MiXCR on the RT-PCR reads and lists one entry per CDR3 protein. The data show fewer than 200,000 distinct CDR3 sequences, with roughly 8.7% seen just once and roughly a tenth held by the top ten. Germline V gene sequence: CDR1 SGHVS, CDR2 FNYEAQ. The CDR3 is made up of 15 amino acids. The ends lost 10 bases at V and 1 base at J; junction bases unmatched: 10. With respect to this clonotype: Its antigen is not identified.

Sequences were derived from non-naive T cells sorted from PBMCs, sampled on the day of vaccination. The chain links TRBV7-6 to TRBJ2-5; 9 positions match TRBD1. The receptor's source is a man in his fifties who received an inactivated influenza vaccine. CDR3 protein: CAIARTGDLQETQYF. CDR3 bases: TGTGCCATCGCCCGGACAGGGGATCTCCAAGAGACCCAGTACTTC.